This T cell receptor beta chain derives from a study of OX40 agonist ivuxolimab in advanced cancers. The overall study: In three patients, partial responses were observed, one with hepatocellular carcinoma and two with cutaneous melanoma. Broader study findings: CD4+ T cells averaged fewer expanded clones than CD8+ T cells.

A word on this clone: Its antigen is unknown.

Germline CDR1 reads SGHTA; CDR2 reads FQGTGA. The CDR3 is made up of 14 amino acids. V shed 1 base, J shed 5 bases, and the junction held 0 bases outside the gene matches. Generated by immunoSEQ multiplex PCR, the TCRdb table keeps only in-frame clones and is missing some. The sample carries more than 15,000 clones, roughly 89% recorded once. This TCR derives from an adult with an advanced solid tumor such as melanoma, head and neck, liver or kidney cancer. This sequence joins TRBV7-3 and TRBJ2-1, with 9 positions matching TRBD2. The specimen was CD4+ or CD8+ T cells sorted from blood, collected in a trial of the OX40 agonist ivuxolimab. CDR3 nucleotide sequence: TGTGCCAGCAGCTTAAGACTAGCGGACAATGAGCAGTTCTTC. Translation: CASSLRLADNEQFF.